The present entry profiles one T cell receptor beta chain with its context. This sample is drawn from a study of blood T cell repertoires in COVID-19. As for the study in general: Some COVID-19 samples were acute and others convalescent; all came from the United States, Italy and Spain. In each case, the material was cDNA or gDNA derived from T cells, B-cell-depleted T cells, or PBMCs.

This CDR3 has 15 amino acids. Per the germline V gene, CDR1 is SNHLY and CDR2 is FYNNEI. Germline trimming cut 6 bases from V and 5 bases from J; bases unmatched to any gene: 4. In the authors' methods: Estimates of nucleated cell counts were drawn from the amplification of reference gene primers. The method was immunoSEQ multiplex PCR; TCRdb's version includes in-frame clones alone and lacks a portion of them. That table gives V, J and clone size, and the DNA gave D and trimming. The sample contains roughly 110,000 clones, approximately 90% of which appear only once. The receptor was isolated from a man aged 50 to 60 with active or convalescent COVID-19. The chain uses TRBV2 and TRBJ1-4; TRBD1 matches 12 bases. Sequenced input: peripheral blood. The CDR3 protein is CASRRDRGRNEKLFF. Here the CDR3 DNA reads TGTGCCAGCAGGAGGGACAGGGGGCGGAATGAAAAACTGTTTTTT.